These 19 T cell receptor beta chains originate from one sample sequenced in a study of T cells in Graves' hyperthyroidism and ophthalmopathy. Amplified TCR beta CDR3 regions came from RNA transcripts. The HTBI primer set served for first-round RT-PCR of the TCR CDR3. TCRdb reprocessed the multiplex PCR reads via MiXCR and lists one record per CDR3 protein. The sample includes roughly 380,000 distinct CDR3 sequences, about 20% of them seen just once. Material: blood. The receptors were sampled from a woman aged 18-29 years with Graves' hyperthyroidism.

This clonotype was recorded many times. This chain joins TRBV5-1 and TRBJ2-4; D is unclear. This CDR3 is built from 14 residues. Trimming removed 6 bases from V and 1 base from J, with 11 bases in between. CDR1 and CDR2 from the germline V gene are SGHRS and YFSETQ. The CDR3 sequence is CASTQDVAKNIQYF. As DNA, the CDR3 is TGCGCCAGCACCCAGGACGTCGCCAAAAACATTCAGTACTTC.

This clonotype has a count of ten or more. The rearrangement joins TRBV7-9 to TRBJ1-2; D possibly corresponds to TRBD1 (6 bases). This CDR3 has 13 residues. CDR1 and CDR2 from the germline V gene are SEHNR and FQNEAQ (reference sequence). V was cut by 3 bases and J by 4 bases, with 9 bases left in between. The CDR3 sequence is CASSFDRRYGYTF. CDR3 nucleotides: TGTGCCAGCAGCTTCGACAGGCGCTATGGCTACACCTTC.

A word on this clonotype: At one end, the junction sequence differs from germline, possibly due to a read error. V is TRBV6-5 and J is TRBJ1-3, with D perhaps TRBD1 (5 bases). Germline values: CDR1 MNHEY, CDR2 SVGAGI. This CDR3 region has 14 residues. The DNA for the CDR3 is TGTGCCAGCAGTTCAGGGTTCTCTGGAAACACCACATATTTT. This sequence encodes CASSSGFSGNTTYF.

The sample holds many counts of this clonotype. The chain has TRBV20-1 and TRBJ2-7; D gene uncertain. This CDR3 spans 13 amino acids. V lost 2 bases and J 6 bases, leaving 14 bases between the germline ends. CDR1 is DFQATT and CDR2 is SNEGSKA in the germline V gene (reference sequence). The CDR3 region has the DNA TGCAGTGCTAGAACGGGCCCCAGTGGCGAGCAGTACTTC. As protein: CSARTGPSGEQYF.

This clonotype was seen many times. This chain uses TRBV19 with TRBJ1-1; weak D call: TRBD1 (5 bases). The CDR3 runs 13 residues. V lost 4 bases, J lost 3 bases, and 9 bases lay in between. Germline V gives CDR1 LNHDA, CDR2 SQIVND (reference sequence). Here the CDR3 DNA reads TGTGCCAGTAGTAACCGGGGCTACACTGAAGCTTTCTTT. This sequence encodes CASSNRGYTEAFF.

There are many counts of this clonotype. CDR3 amino acids: CASSQGTGAAYEQYF. For the CDR3, the DNA is TGTGCCAGCAGCCAAGGAACAGGGGCTGCCTACGAGCAGTACTTC. The chain carries TRBV14 and TRBJ2-7; 7 nucleotides match TRBD1. This CDR3 is 15 amino acids long. V shed 1 base, J shed 2 bases, and the junction held 5 bases outside the gene matches. Germline loops: CDR1 SGHDN, CDR2 FVKESK.

Many counts were recorded for this clonotype. The chain couples TRBV7-2 to TRBJ2-7; 7 bases are a match to TRBD1. Trimming cost V 4 bases and J 3 bases; bases outside gene matches: 6. CDR3 length equals 14 residues. Per germline, CDR1 SGHTA and CDR2 FQGNSA. The chain's CDR3 is CASSSADRSYEQYF. The CDR3 bases are TGTGCCAGCAGCTCCGCGGACAGGAGCTACGAGCAGTACTTC.

This clonotype was detected many times. The chain employs TRBV27 and TRBJ2-7; D remains ambiguous. Deletions cut 2 bases from V and 4 bases from J, with 12 bases between. The V gene's germline CDR1 is MNHEY and CDR2 SMNVEV (reference sequence). This CDR3 contains 14 residues. The DNA of the CDR3 is TGTGCCAGCAGTTTAAGGCTACCTCCGTACGAGCAGTACTTC. This encodes CASSLRLPPYEQYF.

This clonotype was seen many times. This chain joins TRBV19 and TRBJ2-5; D gene ambiguous. This CDR3 has 15 residues. Germline V gene lookup returns CDR1 LNHDA and CDR2 SQIVND (reference sequence). With 1 base removed from V and 7 bases from J, the gap between germline ends came to 16 bases. CDR3 amino acids: CASSIAGRMGGTQYF. DNA for the CDR3: TGTGCCAGTAGTATAGCCGGCAGGATGGGCGGGACCCAGTACTTC.

At least ten counts were recorded for this clonotype. This could be a read error, since a much larger clone is one nucleotide away. The chain is built from TRBV6-1 and TRBJ1-2; D remains ambiguous. V was clipped by 2 bases and J by 3 bases, with 10 bases between them. The germline gives CDR1 MNHNS, CDR2 SASEGT. The CDR3 loop spans 14 amino acids. The CDR3 DNA is TGTGCCAGCAGTGAACAGGAGGTGGACTATGGCTACACCTTC. Its protein product is CASSEQEVDYGYTF.

This clonotype was picked up many times. The chain recombines TRBV12-3 or TRBV12-4 with TRBJ1-2; 7 bases agree with TRBD1. V lost 6 bases and J lost 4; bases outside the gene matches: 8. The CDR3 is 14 residues long. The DNA of the CDR3 is TGTGCCAGCAGGGTCGGACAGGAGGGCTATGGCTACACCTTC. This codes for CASRVGQEGYGYTF.

Notes on this clonotype: An end of the junction differs from the germline gene, which may be a read error. The chain employs TRBV6-1 and TRBJ1-1; no clear D. CDR3 length equals 14 residues. In germline, CDR1 is MNHNS, CDR2 SASEGT. CDR3 in amino acids: CATRLQLANSEAFF. The DNA for the CDR3 is TGTGCCACTCGGTTACAGCTAGCGAACTCTGAAGCTTTCTTT.

This clonotype was found many times. The rearrangement joins TRBV12-3 or TRBV12-4 to TRBJ1-1; 7 nucleotides line up with TRBD1. V lost 2 bases to trimming and J lost 1 base; unmatched junction nucleotides: 4. CDR3 length: 15 residues. CDR3 nucleotide sequence: TGTGCCAGCAGTTTACGCCCAGGGGGGAACACTGAAGCTTTCTTT. Translating gives CASSLRPGGNTEAFF.

Many counts were recorded for this clonotype. The CDR3 protein is CASSLGTRKKNTEAFF. CDR3 sequence (DNA): TGTGCCAGCAGCCTTGGGACACGGAAGAAGAACACTGAAGCTTTCTTT. The chain has TRBV7-8 and TRBJ1-1, with a tentative D call TRBD1 (6 bases). The CDR3 length is 16 residues. With 5 bases removed from V and 1 base from J, the gap between germline ends came to 17 bases. Germline V CDR1 and CDR2: SGHVS, FQNEAQ.

This clonotype was recorded a few times. V gene TRBV11-1 combines with J gene TRBJ2-7; 8 positions match TRBD2. The CDR3 extends over 14 amino acids. Germline assignment: CDR1 SGHAT and CDR2 FQDESV (reference sequence). V shed 3 bases, J shed 2 bases, and the junction held 3 bases outside the gene matches. This chain's CDR3 is CASSFTSGAYEQYF. CDR3 nucleotides: TGTGCCAGCAGCTTCACTAGCGGCGCCTACGAGCAGTACTTC.

This clonotype has ten or more counts. Being one base from a much bigger clone, this may be a read error. V usage is TRBV3-1 and J usage is TRBJ2-7; 7 bases map to TRBD1. V gave up 3 bases and J gave up 1 base; unmatched junction bases: 0. Germline lookup yields CDR1 LGHDT and CDR2 YNNKEL (reference sequence). This CDR3 is built from 13 residues. The CDR3 reads CASSQGQSYEQYF. The CDR3 DNA sequence: TGTGCCAGCAGCCAGGGACAGTCCTACGAGCAGTACTTC.

This chain uses TRBV10-3 with TRBJ2-7; D may match TRBD1 or TRBD2 (5 bases each). Deletions cut 4 bases from V and 0 bases from J, with 16 bases between. Germline loops: CDR1 ENHRY, CDR2 SYGVKD. The CDR3 runs to 16 residues. The CDR3 reads CAISGRGDVISYEQYF. In DNA, the CDR3 is TGTGCCATCAGTGGACGAGGGGACGTCATCTCCTACGAGCAGTACTTC.

This clonotype was picked up a small number of times. J is TRBJ1-1 and V is TRBV3-1; possible D gene TRBD1, 6 bases. CDR3 size: 13 residues. The germline V and J ends were trimmed by 0 bases and 7 bases, with 9 bases remaining between them. CDR1 is LGHDT and CDR2 is YNNKEL in the germline V gene (reference sequence). The CDR3 region has the DNA TGTGCCAGCAGCCAAGATAGGGGGGATGAAGCTTTCTTT. Protein: CASSQDRGDEAFF.

Comments on this clonotype: A much larger clone sits a single nucleotide away, making a read error possible. The rearrangement uses TRBV15 and TRBJ1-1, with 10 bases aligning to TRBD1. CDR1 and CDR2 from the germline V gene are LNHNV and YYDKDF (reference sequence). The CDR3 is made up of 14 amino acids. This CDR3 reads CATRDRGKNTEACF. The CDR3 bases are TGTGCCACCAGGGACAGGGGGAAGAACACTGAAGCTTGCTTT.